Here is one T cell receptor beta chain with its context. Trimming at V came to 4 bases and at J to 10 bases, leaving 1 base not matched to a gene. The germline CDR1 and CDR2 sequences are SGHDN and FVKESK. The CDR3 length is 11 residues. Patients in Seattle were enrolled during active infection, then followed longitudinally. Original data processing: Nucleated cell counts were estimated from reference gene primer amplification. Data came from immunoSEQ multiplex PCR; TCRdb stores just in-frame clones and leaves some out. That table is the source of V, J and clone size, and D and trimming were worked out from the DNA. The sample includes approximately 160,000 clones, about 85% of them seen just once. This record comes from a study of blood T cell repertoires in COVID-19. Overall study: Acute and convalescent COVID-19 samples came from the United States, Italy and Spain. PBMCs, B-cell-depleted T cells, or T cells provided the cDNA or gDNA that made up the material.

This sequence joins TRBV14 and TRBJ2-1, with TRBD1 matching over 7 bases. Source material: peripheral blood. This receptor was taken from an older woman with COVID-19, enrolled during active disease. Written as DNA, the CDR3 is TGTGCCAGCAGCCTGGGACAGGAGCAGTTCTTC. Translation: CASSLGQEQFF.